This T cell receptor beta chain comes out of a study of CD8+ T cells in alopecia areata. Alopecia areata patients gave lesional scalp punch biopsies and peripheral blood samples. Following extraction, RNA underwent reverse transcription to cDNA, which served as the sequencing template. The data were produced by immunoSEQ multiplex PCR, yet TCRdb's version contains in-frame clones alone and is incomplete. The table lists 120,000 or so clones, 40% to 55% of them singletons, with roughly a tenth in the top ten. The receptor comes from a human donor with alopecia areata. The sequencing input was NKG2D-low CD8+ T cells sorted from blood.

CDR3 sequence (DNA): TGCAGCGTTCTCGACCCGAACACGGATACGCAGTATTTT. Translating gives CSVLDPNTDTQYF. The rearrangement joins TRBV29-1 to TRBJ2-3; D is unresolved. Germline loops: CDR1 SQVTM, CDR2 ANQGSEA. V gave up 5 bases and J gave up 6 bases, with 15 bases separating them. The CDR3 has 13 amino acids.